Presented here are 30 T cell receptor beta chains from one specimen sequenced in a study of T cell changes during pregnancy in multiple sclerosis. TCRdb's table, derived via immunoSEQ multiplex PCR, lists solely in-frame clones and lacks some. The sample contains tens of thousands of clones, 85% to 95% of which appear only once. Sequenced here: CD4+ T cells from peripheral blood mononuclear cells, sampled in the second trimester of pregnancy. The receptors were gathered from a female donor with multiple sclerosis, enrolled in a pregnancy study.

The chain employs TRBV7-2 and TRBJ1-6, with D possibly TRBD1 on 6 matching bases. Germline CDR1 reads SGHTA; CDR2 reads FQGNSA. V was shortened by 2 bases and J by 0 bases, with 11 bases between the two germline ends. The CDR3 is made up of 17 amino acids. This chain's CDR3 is CASSLKGQASYNSPLHF. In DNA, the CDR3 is TGTGCCAGCAGCTTAAAGGGACAAGCCTCCTATAATTCACCCCTCCACTTT.

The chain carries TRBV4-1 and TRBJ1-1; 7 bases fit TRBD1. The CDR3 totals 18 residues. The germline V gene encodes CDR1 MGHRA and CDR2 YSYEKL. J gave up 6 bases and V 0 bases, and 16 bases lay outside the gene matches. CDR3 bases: TGCGCCAGCAGCCAAGATTGGAGAAGGAGGGGGCTCAGCCCTGAAGCTTTCTTT. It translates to CASSQDWRRRGLSPEAFF.

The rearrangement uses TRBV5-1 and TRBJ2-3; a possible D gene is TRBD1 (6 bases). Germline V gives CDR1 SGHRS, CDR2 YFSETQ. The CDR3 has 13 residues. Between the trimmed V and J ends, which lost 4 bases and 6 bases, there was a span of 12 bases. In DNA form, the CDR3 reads TGCGCCAGCAGCCCCAAGGGGGAGGATACGCAGTATTTT. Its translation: CASSPKGEDTQYF.

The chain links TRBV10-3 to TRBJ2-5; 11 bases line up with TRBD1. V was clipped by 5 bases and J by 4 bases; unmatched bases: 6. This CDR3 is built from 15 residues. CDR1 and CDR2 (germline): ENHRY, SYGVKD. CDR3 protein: CAISLGQGDGETQYF. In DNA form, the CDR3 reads TGTGCCATCAGTCTGGGACAGGGGGACGGAGAGACCCAGTACTTC.

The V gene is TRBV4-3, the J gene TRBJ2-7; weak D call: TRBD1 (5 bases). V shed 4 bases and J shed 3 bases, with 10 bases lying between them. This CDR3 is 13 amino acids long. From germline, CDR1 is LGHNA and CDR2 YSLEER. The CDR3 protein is CASSRGAGYEQYF. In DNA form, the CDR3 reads TGCGCCAGCAGCCGGGGCGCCGGCTACGAGCAGTACTTC.

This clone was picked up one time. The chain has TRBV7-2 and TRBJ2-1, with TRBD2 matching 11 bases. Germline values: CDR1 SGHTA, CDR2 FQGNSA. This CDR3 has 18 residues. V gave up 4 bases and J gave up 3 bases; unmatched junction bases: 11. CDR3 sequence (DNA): TGTGCCAGCAGCTCCGCGCTAGCGGGGGGCCGATTCTACAATGAGCAGTTCTTC. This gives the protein CASSSALAGGRFYNEQFF.

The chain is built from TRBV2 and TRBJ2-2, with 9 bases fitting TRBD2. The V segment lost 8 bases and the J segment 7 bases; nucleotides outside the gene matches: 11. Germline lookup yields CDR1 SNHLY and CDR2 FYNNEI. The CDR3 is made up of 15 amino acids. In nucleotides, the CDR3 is TGTGCCAGCTGGGCGCGGGGGGGCCGAGGCGGGGAGCTGTTTTTT. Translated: CASWARGGRGGELFF.

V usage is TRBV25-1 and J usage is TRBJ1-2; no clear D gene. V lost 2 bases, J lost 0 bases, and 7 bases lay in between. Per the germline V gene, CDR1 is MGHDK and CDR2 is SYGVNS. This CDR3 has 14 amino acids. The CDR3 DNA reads TGTGCCAGCAGTGAAGGAGCCACTAACTATGGCTACACCTTC. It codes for CASSEGATNYGYTF.

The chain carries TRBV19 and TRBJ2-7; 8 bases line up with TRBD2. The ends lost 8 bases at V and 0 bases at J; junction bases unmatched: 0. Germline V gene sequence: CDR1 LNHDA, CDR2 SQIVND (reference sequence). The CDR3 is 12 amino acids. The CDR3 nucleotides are TGTGCCAGTGGGACTAGCTCCTACGAGCAGTACTTC. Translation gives CASGTSSYEQYF. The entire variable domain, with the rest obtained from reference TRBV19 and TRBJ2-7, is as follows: DGGITQSPKYLFRKEGQNVTLSCEQNLNHDAMYWYRQDPGQGLRLIYYSQIVNDFQKGDIAEGYSVSREKKESFPLTVTSAQKNPTAFYLCASGTSSYEQYFGPGTRLTVT.

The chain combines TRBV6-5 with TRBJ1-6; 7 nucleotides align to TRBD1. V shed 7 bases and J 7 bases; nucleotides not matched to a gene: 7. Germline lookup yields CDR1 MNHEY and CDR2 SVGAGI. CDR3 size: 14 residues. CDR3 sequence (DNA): TGTGCCAGCACCCGGGACAGTCCGAATTCACCCCTCCACTTT. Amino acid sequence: CASTRDSPNSPLHF.

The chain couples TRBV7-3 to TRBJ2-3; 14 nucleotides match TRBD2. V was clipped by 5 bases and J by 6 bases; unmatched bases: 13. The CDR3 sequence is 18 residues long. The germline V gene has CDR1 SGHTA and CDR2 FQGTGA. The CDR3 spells CASSPTPGLAGAGDTQYF. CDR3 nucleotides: TGTGCCAGCAGCCCAACTCCGGGACTAGCGGGGGCCGGGGATACGCAGTATTTT.

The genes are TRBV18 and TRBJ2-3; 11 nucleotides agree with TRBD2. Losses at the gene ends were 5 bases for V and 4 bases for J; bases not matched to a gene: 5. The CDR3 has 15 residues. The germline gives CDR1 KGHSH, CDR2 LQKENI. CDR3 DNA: TGTGCCAGCTCAAAACTAGCGGGGGTTGCAGATACGCAGTATTTT. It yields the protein CASSKLAGVADTQYF.

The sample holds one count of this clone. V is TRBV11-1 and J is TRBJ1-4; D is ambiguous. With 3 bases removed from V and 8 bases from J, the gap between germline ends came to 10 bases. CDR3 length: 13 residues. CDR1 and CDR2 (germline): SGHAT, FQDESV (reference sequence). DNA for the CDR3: TGTGCCAGCAGCTTGCGAGGGAGAGAAAAACTGTTTTTT. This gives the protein CASSLRGREKLFF.

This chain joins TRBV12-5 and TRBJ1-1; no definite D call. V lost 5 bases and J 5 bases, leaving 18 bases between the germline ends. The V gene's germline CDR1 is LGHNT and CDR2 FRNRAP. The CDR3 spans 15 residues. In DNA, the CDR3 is TGTGCTAGTGGTCCGGATGGAGGGCTTTATACTGAAGCTTTCTTT. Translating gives CASGPDGGLYTEAFF.

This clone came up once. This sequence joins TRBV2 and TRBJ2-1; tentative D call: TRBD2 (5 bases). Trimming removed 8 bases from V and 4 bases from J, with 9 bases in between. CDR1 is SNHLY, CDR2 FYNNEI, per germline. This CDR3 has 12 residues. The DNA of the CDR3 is TGTGCCAGCCGGGAAAGGTACAATGAGCAGTTCTTC. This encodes CASRERYNEQFF.

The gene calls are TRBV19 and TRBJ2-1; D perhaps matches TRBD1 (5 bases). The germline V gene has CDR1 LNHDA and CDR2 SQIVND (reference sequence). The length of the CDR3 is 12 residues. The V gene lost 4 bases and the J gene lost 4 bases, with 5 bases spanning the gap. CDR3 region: CASSRQYNEQFF. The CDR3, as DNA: TGTGCCAGTAGTAGACAGTACAATGAGCAGTTCTTC.

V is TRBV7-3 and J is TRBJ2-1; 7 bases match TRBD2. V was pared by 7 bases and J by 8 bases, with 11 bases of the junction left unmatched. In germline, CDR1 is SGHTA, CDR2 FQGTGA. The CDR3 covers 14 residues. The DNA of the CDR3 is TGTGCCAGCACCTGGGAATCAGGGAGGGATGAGCAGTTCTTC. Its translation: CASTWESGRDEQFF.

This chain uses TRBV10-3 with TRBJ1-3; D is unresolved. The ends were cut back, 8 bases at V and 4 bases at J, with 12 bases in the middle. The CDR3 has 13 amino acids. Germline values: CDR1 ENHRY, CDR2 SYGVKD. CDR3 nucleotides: TGTGCCATCCGGCTAGAGGCAGGAAACACCATATATTTT. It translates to CAIRLEAGNTIYF.

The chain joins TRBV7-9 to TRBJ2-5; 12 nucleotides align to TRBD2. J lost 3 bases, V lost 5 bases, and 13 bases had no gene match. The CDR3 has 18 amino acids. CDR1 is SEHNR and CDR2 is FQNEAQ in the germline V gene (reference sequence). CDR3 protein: CASSPVPKLAGGEETQYF. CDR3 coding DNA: TGTGCCAGCAGCCCCGTCCCAAAACTAGCGGGGGGCGAAGAGACCCAGTACTTC.

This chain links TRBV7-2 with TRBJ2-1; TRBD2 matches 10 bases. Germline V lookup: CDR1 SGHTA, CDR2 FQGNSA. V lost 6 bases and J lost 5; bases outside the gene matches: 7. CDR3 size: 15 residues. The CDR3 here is CASRPRLAGHNEQFF. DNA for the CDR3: TGTGCCAGCAGGCCTAGACTAGCGGGTCACAATGAGCAGTTCTTC.

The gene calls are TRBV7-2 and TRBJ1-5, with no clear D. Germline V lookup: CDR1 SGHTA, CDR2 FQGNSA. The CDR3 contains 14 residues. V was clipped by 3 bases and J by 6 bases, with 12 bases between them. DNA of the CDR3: TGTGCCAGCAGCTTTACGGGTTTAGCTCAGCCCCAGCATTTT. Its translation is CASSFTGLAQPQHF.

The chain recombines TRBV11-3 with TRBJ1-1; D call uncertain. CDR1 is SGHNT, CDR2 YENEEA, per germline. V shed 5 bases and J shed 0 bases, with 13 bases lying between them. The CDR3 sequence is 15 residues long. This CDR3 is CASSRGGTVNTEAFF. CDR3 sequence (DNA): TGTGCCAGCAGCCGAGGAGGAACGGTGAACACTGAAGCTTTCTTT.

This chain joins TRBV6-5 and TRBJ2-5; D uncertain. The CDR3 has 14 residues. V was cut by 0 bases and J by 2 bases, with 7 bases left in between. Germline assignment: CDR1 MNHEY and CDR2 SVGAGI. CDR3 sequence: CASSYSPRQETQYF. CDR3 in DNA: TGTGCCAGCAGTTACTCCCCTAGACAAGAGACCCAGTACTTC.

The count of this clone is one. CDR3 loop: CASSVNPGGASTDTQYF. As DNA, the CDR3 is TGTGCCAGCAGCGTAAACCCCGGGGGTGCGAGCACAGATACGCAGTATTTT. The chain carries TRBV9 and TRBJ2-3; tentatively, D is TRBD2 (6 bases). V lost 1 base to trimming and J lost 0 bases, with 15 bases between them. Germline CDR1 and CDR2: SGDLS and YYNGEE. There are 17 residues in the CDR3.

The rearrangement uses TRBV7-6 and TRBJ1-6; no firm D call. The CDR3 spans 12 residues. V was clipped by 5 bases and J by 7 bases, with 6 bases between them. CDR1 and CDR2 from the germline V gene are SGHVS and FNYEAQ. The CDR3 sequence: CASSPTNSPLHF. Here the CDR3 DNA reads TGTGCCAGCAGCCCGACAAATTCACCCCTCCACTTT.

In DNA form, the CDR3 reads TGTGCCAGCAGCTATGTCCCGGGACAGGAGAACACAGATACGCAGTATTTT. Translated: CASSYVPGQENTDTQYF. The chain recombines TRBV7-8 with TRBJ2-3; 8 bases line up with TRBD1. This CDR3 spans 17 amino acids. Germline V gene data show CDR1 as SGHVS and CDR2 as FQNEAQ. V was pared by 4 bases and J by 2 bases, with 11 bases of the junction left unmatched.

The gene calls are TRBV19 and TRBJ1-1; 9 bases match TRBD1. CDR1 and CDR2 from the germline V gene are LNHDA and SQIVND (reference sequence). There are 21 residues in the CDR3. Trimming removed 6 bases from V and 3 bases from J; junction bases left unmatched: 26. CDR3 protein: CASSRRKDRLNWTGDDTEAFF. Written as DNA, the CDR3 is TGTGCCAGTAGCAGGAGGAAAGATCGGCTAAATTGGACAGGGGATGACACTGAAGCTTTCTTT.

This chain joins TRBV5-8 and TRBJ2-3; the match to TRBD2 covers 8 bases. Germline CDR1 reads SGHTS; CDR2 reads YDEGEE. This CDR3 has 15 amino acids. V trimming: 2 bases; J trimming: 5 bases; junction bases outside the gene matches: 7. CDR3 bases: TGTGCCAGCAGCTTAGGAGCGGGGGTGGGAGATACGCAGTATTTT. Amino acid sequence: CASSLGAGVGDTQYF.

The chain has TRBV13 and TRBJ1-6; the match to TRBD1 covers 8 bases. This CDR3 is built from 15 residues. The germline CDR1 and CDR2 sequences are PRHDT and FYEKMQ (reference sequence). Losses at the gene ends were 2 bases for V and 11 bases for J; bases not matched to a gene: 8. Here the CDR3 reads CASSLSTGVPPPLHF. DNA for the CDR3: TGTGCCAGCAGCTTATCGACAGGGGTACCTCCACCCCTCCACTTT.

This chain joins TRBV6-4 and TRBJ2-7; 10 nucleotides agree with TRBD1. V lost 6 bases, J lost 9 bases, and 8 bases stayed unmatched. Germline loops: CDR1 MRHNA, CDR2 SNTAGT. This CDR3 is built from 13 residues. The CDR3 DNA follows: TGTGCCAGCAGCCGGGACAGGGGTTCGGGGCAGTACTTC. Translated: CASSRDRGSGQYF.